These 21 T cell receptor beta chains originate from one sample sequenced in a study of shared clonotypes between healthy human individuals. TCRdb's table, derived via immunoSEQ multiplex PCR, lists solely in-frame clones and lacks some. Of roughly 2 million clones in the sample, about 95% are singletons; the top ten hold 0.1% to 0.15%. Sequenced: naive CD4+ T cells sorted from blood. Subset defined: CD45RA+ positively selected. These receptors were collected from a man younger than 35 in good health.

On this clone: The sample has other DNA sequences that encode this CDR3 too. V and J are TRBV10-3 and TRBJ1-5; D is perhaps TRBD1 (5 bases). The V end was cut by 2 bases, the J end by 4 bases, with 9 bases between. The CDR3 has 14 amino acids. Germline V gives CDR1 ENHRY, CDR2 SYGVKD. CDR3 in amino acids: CAISEQGGNQPQHF. The CDR3 DNA follows: TGTGCCATCAGTGAGCAGGGAGGAAATCAGCCCCAGCATTTT.

The chain is built from TRBV2 and TRBJ2-1, with D perhaps TRBD1 (5 bases). Deletions cut 7 bases from V and 4 bases from J, with 11 bases between. This CDR3 region has 13 residues. CDR1 SNHLY and CDR2 FYNNEI come from the germline V gene. CDR3 nucleotide sequence: TGTGCCAGCATTCCCACAGGATACAATGAGCAGTTCTTC. Translating it yields CASIPTGYNEQFF.

Points on this clone: This CDR3 is also generated by other DNA sequences in the sample. This chain uses TRBV18 with TRBJ1-1; D gene ambiguous. CDR1 KGHSH and CDR2 LQKENI come from the germline V gene. The CDR3 runs 14 residues. The V gene lost 1 base and the J gene lost 0 bases, with 6 bases spanning the gap. CDR3 amino acids: CASSPQGMNTEAFF. The CDR3 nucleotides read TGTGCCAGCTCACCACAGGGAATGAACACTGAAGCTTTCTTT. The whole variable domain, filled in from reference TRBV18 and TRBJ1-1, reads NAGVMQNPRHLVRRRGQEARLRCSPMKGHSHVYWYRQLPEEGLKFMVYLQKENIIDESGMPKERFSAEFPKEGPSILRIQQVVRGDSAAYFCASSPQGMNTEAFFGQGTRLTVV.

As concerns this clone: Other DNA sequences of this sample code for an identical CDR3. The chain is built from TRBV5-4 and TRBJ2-1; D perhaps matches TRBD2 (6 bases). Germline V gene lookup returns CDR1 SGHNT and CDR2 YYREEE (reference sequence). V was clipped by 4 bases and J by 2 bases, with 13 bases between them. The CDR3 totals 15 residues. CDR3 protein: CASSAVGGAYNEQFF. CDR3 DNA sequence: TGTGCCAGCAGCGCCGTGGGCGGGGCCTACAATGAGCAGTTCTTC.

The chain carries TRBV19 and TRBJ2-2; 9 bases align to TRBD2. The CDR3 covers 17 residues. Germline V gene sequence: CDR1 LNHDA, CDR2 SQIVND (reference sequence). V was clipped by 3 bases and J by 3 bases; unmatched bases: 8. The CDR3 DNA follows: TGTGCCAGTAGTATTCTCCTAGCGGGACCCGACACCGGGGAGCTGTTTTTT. It codes for CASSILLAGPDTGELFF.

This sequence joins TRBV7-8 and TRBJ1-2; TRBD1 matches at 8 bases. This CDR3 contains 15 residues. Germline CDR1 SGHVS, CDR2 FQNEAQ. V shed 4 bases and J 4 bases; nucleotides not matched to a gene: 8. CDR3 in amino acids: CASSYGQGPFYGYTF. DNA of the CDR3: TGTGCCAGCAGCTACGGACAGGGCCCCTTCTATGGCTACACCTTC. The full variable domain, rest sourced from reference TRBV7-8 and TRBJ1-2, is GAGVSQSPRYKVAKRGQDVALRCDPISGHVSLFWYQQALGQGPEFLTYFQNEAQLDKSGLPSDRFFAERPEGSVSTLKIQRTQQEDSAVYLCASSYGQGPFYGYTFGSGTRLTVV.

The chain joins TRBV28 to TRBJ2-2, with TRBD1 identical over 9 bases. The CDR3 contains 14 residues. The V segment lost 8 bases and the J segment 4 bases; nucleotides outside the gene matches: 5. Per germline, CDR1 MDHEN and CDR2 SYDVKM. This CDR3 is CASLRDRVTGELFF. Written as DNA, the CDR3 is TGTGCCAGCCTCCGGGACAGGGTCACCGGGGAGCTGTTTTTT.

The V and J genes are TRBV30 and TRBJ2-2, with unresolved D. Trimming took 3 bases from V and 1 from J, leaving 12 bases between them. Germline V gives CDR1 GTSNPN, CDR2 SVGIG (reference sequence). This CDR3 is built from 15 residues. CDR3 in DNA: TGTGCCTGGAGCGCGGTGCACTTGAACACCGGGGAGCTGTTTTTT. Residues: CAWSAVHLNTGELFF.

The J gene is TRBJ2-5, the V gene TRBV28; weak D call: TRBD2 (6 bases). The V gene's germline CDR1 is MDHEN and CDR2 SYDVKM. The CDR3 consists of 13 residues. Trimming left V 3 bases short and J 7 bases short, with 12 bases between. The CDR3 region is CASSFLRGGTQYF. The CDR3 DNA is TGTGCCAGCAGTTTCCTAAGGGGAGGGACCCAGTACTTC.

This chain connects TRBV6-6 to TRBJ1-5; 7 nucleotides align to TRBD1. The CDR3 sequence is 15 residues long. Germline CDR1 is MNHNY and CDR2 is SVGAGI (reference sequence). V lost 2 bases, J lost 7 bases, and 8 bases stayed unmatched. As DNA, the CDR3 is TGTGCCAGCAGTTACGAAAGGGGGCGCGGACAGCCCCAGCATTTT. This sequence encodes CASSYERGRGQPQHF.

J is TRBJ1-3 and V is TRBV28; D possibly corresponds to TRBD1 (6 bases). Germline values: CDR1 MDHEN, CDR2 SYDVKM. The CDR3 is made up of 16 amino acids. The germline V and J ends were trimmed by 4 bases and 0 bases, with 13 bases remaining between them. The CDR3, as DNA: TGTGCCAGCAGTTCACAGGGATTCATCTCTGGAAACACCATATATTTT. Translating gives CASSSQGFISGNTIYF.

The chain couples TRBV6-1 to TRBJ2-7; D is possibly TRBD1 (5 bases). This CDR3 spans 14 amino acids. V was shortened by 5 bases and J by 3 bases, with 14 bases between the two germline ends. Germline V gene sequence: CDR1 MNHNS, CDR2 SASEGT. CDR3 protein: CASSLRTHYYEQYF. CDR3 DNA sequence: TGTGCCAGCAGTCTGCGGACACACTACTACGAGCAGTACTTC.

The V gene is TRBV7-2, the J gene TRBJ1-2, with D possibly matching TRBD1 (5 bases). Germline V gene lookup returns CDR1 SGHTA and CDR2 FQGNSA. V was pared by 5 bases and J by 4 bases, with 23 bases between. CDR3 length equals 17 residues. The CDR3 reads CASSLGSGAVIPYGYTF. In nucleotides, the CDR3 is TGTGCCAGCAGCCTAGGGTCCGGGGCGGTAATTCCCTATGGCTACACCTTC. The entire variable domain, with the rest obtained from reference TRBV7-2 and TRBJ1-2, is as follows: GAGVSQSPSNKVTEKGKDVELRCDPISGHTALYWYRQSLGQGLEFLIYFQGNSAPDKSGLPSDRFSAERTGGSVSTLTIQRTQQEDSAVYLCASSLGSGAVIPYGYTFGSGTRLTVV.

The J gene is TRBJ2-7, the V gene TRBV6-5; 12 positions match TRBD2. Germline-derived CDR1 and CDR2 are MNHEY and SVGAGI. The CDR3 contains 15 residues. The ends lost 6 bases at V and 0 bases at J; junction bases unmatched: 3. The CDR3 protein is CASRKGLAGSYEQYF. CDR3 DNA: TGTGCCAGCAGGAAGGGACTAGCGGGCTCCTACGAGCAGTACTTC.

This chain links TRBV9 with TRBJ1-2; D is unclear. This CDR3 comprises 12 residues. The germline CDR1 and CDR2 sequences are SGDLS and YYNGEE. V was clipped by 4 bases and J by 4 bases, with 8 bases between them. The CDR3: CASSLDGYGYTF. The DNA of the CDR3 is TGTGCCAGCAGCCTTGACGGCTATGGCTACACCTTC.

The gene calls are TRBV10-3 and TRBJ2-3, with D possibly matching TRBD2 (6 bases). The CDR3 is made up of 13 amino acids. In germline, CDR1 is ENHRY, CDR2 SYGVKD. V dropped 7 bases and J dropped 6 bases, with 14 bases sitting between them. The CDR3 reads CAIKREALDTQYF. The CDR3 bases are TGTGCCATCAAGAGGGAGGCCCTCGATACGCAGTATTTT.

This chain joins TRBV7-6 and TRBJ2-3; possibly TRBD2 for D (5 bases). This CDR3 contains 14 residues. Germline values: CDR1 SGHVS, CDR2 FNYEAQ. V dropped 2 bases and J dropped 2 bases, with 8 bases sitting between them. CDR3 sequence: CASSLTDYTDTQYF. The DNA for the CDR3 is TGTGCCAGCAGCTTAACTGACTACACAGATACGCAGTATTTT.

This clone was seen only once. The CDR3 nucleotides read TGTGCCAGCAGCTTGGCCGGGGCTCCACCAGGCGGCTACACCTTC. As protein: CASSLAGAPPGGYTF. This chain links TRBV5-4 with TRBJ1-2, with a tentative D call TRBD1 (5 bases). Germline values: CDR1 SGHNT, CDR2 YYREEE (reference sequence). V lost 0 bases to trimming and J lost 8 bases, with 17 bases between them. CDR3 length: 15 residues.

The gene calls are TRBV4-1 and TRBJ2-1, with 7 bases fitting TRBD1. After removal of 4 bases from V and 2 bases from J, the junction contained 8 bases not matched to a gene. Germline CDR1 is MGHRA and CDR2 is YSYEKL. The CDR3 runs 16 residues. The CDR3 spells CASSPRDSEAYNEQFF. The DNA for the CDR3 is TGCGCCAGCAGCCCTAGGGACAGTGAAGCCTACAATGAGCAGTTCTTC.

The chain recombines TRBV10-3 with TRBJ2-3, with D possibly being TRBD1 (5 bases). The length of the CDR3 is 15 residues. Germline lookup yields CDR1 ENHRY and CDR2 SYGVKD. Between the trimmed V and J ends, which lost 10 bases and 7 bases, there was a span of 24 bases. The CDR3 DNA sequence: TGTGCCACATGGGAAGGGGCCCCCCTCGGAAATACGCAGTATTTT. It encodes CATWEGAPLGNTQYF.

The V call is TRBV7-9, the J call TRBJ1-6; the D is unclear. The germline V and J ends were trimmed by 4 bases and 5 bases, with 15 bases remaining between them. CDR3 length equals 16 residues. From germline, CDR1 is SEHNR and CDR2 FQNEAQ (reference sequence). CDR3 region: CASSSAWALNNSPLHF. In nucleotides, the CDR3 is TGTGCCAGCAGCTCCGCCTGGGCGCTTAATAATTCACCCCTCCACTTT.